These 26 T cell receptor beta chains were sequenced from one sample in a study of cytomegalovirus exposure and HLA in healthy donors. Primers for the PCR totalled 60 Vbeta and 13 Jbeta. Method: immunoSEQ multiplex PCR; TCRdb's copy keeps in-frame clones and lacks some. The profile shows around 130,000 clones, approximately 80% of them singletons. The sample comprised PBMCs. These receptors were collected from a woman younger than 30 in good health and CMV-seronegative.

The rearrangement joins TRBV7-9 to TRBJ1-2, with D perhaps matching TRBD1 (5 bases). Deletions cut 3 bases from V and 2 bases from J, with 10 bases between. CDR1 SEHNR and CDR2 FQNEAQ come from the germline V gene (reference sequence). The length of the CDR3 is 14 residues. CDR3 nucleotide sequence: TGTGCCAGCAGCTTGGCGGGGCGAAACTATGGCTACACCTTC. This codes for CASSLAGRNYGYTF.

The chain combines TRBV30 with TRBJ1-4; no clear D. Trimming cost V 0 bases and J 12 bases, with 14 bases left between them. This CDR3 region has 13 residues. In germline, CDR1 is GTSNPN, CDR2 SVGIG (reference sequence). The CDR3 nucleotides are TGTGCCTGGAGTGTACTAGTAACTTCACAACTGTTTTTT. This encodes CAWSVLVTSQLFF.

This chain joins TRBV10-3 and TRBJ1-1, with a possible D match to TRBD1 (5 bases). Deletions cut 7 bases from V and 1 base from J, with 10 bases between. The germline CDR1 and CDR2 sequences are ENHRY and SYGVKD. This CDR3 is 13 amino acids long. The CDR3 reads CAINQGGNTEAFF. CDR3 DNA: TGTGCCATCAACCAGGGAGGGAACACTGAAGCTTTCTTT.

This chain connects TRBV7-2 to TRBJ2-7; the match to TRBD1 covers 10 bases. The CDR3 contains 15 residues. V dropped 3 bases and J dropped 1; count of bases not matched to a gene: 3. The germline V gene encodes CDR1 SGHTA and CDR2 FQGNSA. The CDR3 DNA follows: TGTGCCAGCAGCTTTTGGGGACAGGGGTCCTACGAGCAGTACTTC. It codes for CASSFWGQGSYEQYF.

The gene calls are TRBV6-5 and TRBJ1-4; no clear D gene. Germline-derived CDR1 and CDR2 are MNHEY and SVGAGI. This CDR3 region has 14 residues. Trimming removed 7 bases from V and 0 bases from J, with 9 bases in between. The CDR3 region has the DNA TGTGCCAGCACCCCGTTTGCAACTAATGAAAAACTGTTTTTT. It specifies CASTPFATNEKLFF.

The V gene is TRBV10-3, the J gene TRBJ2-1, with 7 bases lining up with TRBD1. This CDR3 comprises 15 residues. CDR1 is ENHRY and CDR2 is SYGVKD in the germline V gene. J gave up 6 bases and V 3 bases, and 8 bases lay outside the gene matches. The CDR3 DNA reads TGTGCCATCAGTGACCCGACAGGGTTTACCAATGAGCAGTTCTTC. This gives the protein CAISDPTGFTNEQFF.

This chain joins TRBV30 and TRBJ1-5; TRBD1 matches at 8 bases. The ends lost 2 bases at V and 9 bases at J; junction bases unmatched: 6. From germline, CDR1 is GTSNPN and CDR2 SVGIG (reference sequence). CDR3 length equals 13 residues. This CDR3 is CAWSPGGQWPQHF. The CDR3 DNA sequence: TGTGCCTGGAGTCCAGGGGGCCAGTGGCCCCAGCATTTT.

The CDR3 region has the DNA TGTGCCACCAGCAGAGTCAGGGACTATAGTGAGCAGTTCTTC. Translating it yields CATSRVRDYSEQFF. This chain links TRBV15 with TRBJ2-1, with 7 bases identical to TRBD2. The CDR3 has 14 amino acids. Germline CDR1 and CDR2: LNHNV and YYDKDF (reference sequence). V was clipped by 1 base and J by 9 bases; unmatched bases: 6. The whole variable domain, remainder taken from reference TRBV15 and TRBJ2-1, is DAMVIQNPRYQVTQFGKPVTLSCSQTLNHNVMYWYQQKSSQAPKLLFHYYDKDFNNEADTPDNFQSRRPNTSFCFLDIRSPGLGDTAMYLCATSRVRDYSEQFFGPGTRLTVL.

The chain has TRBV19 and TRBJ1-3; possible D gene TRBD1, 6 bases. V lost 5 bases and J lost 0, with 11 bases in between. Germline CDR1 LNHDA, CDR2 SQIVND (reference sequence). This CDR3 is 15 amino acids long. CDR3 sequence (DNA): TGTGCCAGTAGTGCGGACAGTTTCTCTGGAAACACCATATATTTT. Translated: CASSADSFSGNTIYF. Based on the CDR3 plus reference TRBV19 and TRBJ1-3, the full variable domain is DGGITQSPKYLFRKEGQNVTLSCEQNLNHDAMYWYRQDPGQGLRLIYYSQIVNDFQKGDIAEGYSVSREKKESFPLTVTSAQKNPTAFYLCASSADSFSGNTIYFGEGSWLTVV.

The chain has TRBV6-6 and TRBJ1-1, with 7 bases matching TRBD1. V gave up 6 bases and J gave up 6 bases; unmatched junction bases: 13. Germline CDR1 and CDR2: MNHNY and SVGAGI (reference sequence). The CDR3 length is 15 residues. CDR3 residues: CASRTAQQGRPEAFF. The CDR3 DNA reads TGTGCCAGCAGGACCGCACAACAGGGGAGGCCTGAAGCTTTCTTT.

This chain connects TRBV5-6 to TRBJ1-3; 9 nucleotides line up with TRBD1. CDR1 is SGHDT and CDR2 is YYEEEE in the germline V gene. Trimming took 2 bases from V and 0 from J; bases not matched to a gene: 3. This CDR3 spans 16 amino acids. CDR3 sequence (DNA): TGTGCCAGCAGCTTTGGGACAGGGAGCTCTGGAAACACCATATATTTT. Protein sequence: CASSFGTGSSGNTIYF.

The chain couples TRBV5-1 to TRBJ1-5; possibly TRBD1 for D (6 bases). V lost 2 bases and J 7 bases, leaving 13 bases between the germline ends. Germline V gene data show CDR1 as SGHRS and CDR2 as YFSETQ. The CDR3 sequence is 14 residues long. The CDR3 bases are TGCGCCAGCAGCTTCCTTTCAGGGGAACAGCCCCAGCATTTT. It yields the protein CASSFLSGEQPQHF.

V and J are TRBV11-2 and TRBJ1-6; D perhaps matches TRBD1 (5 bases). This CDR3 region has 17 residues. V shed 4 bases and J shed 1 base, with 14 bases lying between them. Germline V gives CDR1 SGHAT, CDR2 FQNNGV. CDR3 region: CASSSGGVGSYNSPLHF. CDR3 nucleotide sequence: TGTGCCAGCAGCTCTGGGGGGGTAGGATCCTATAATTCACCCCTCCACTTT.

This clone was seen a handful of times. The chain carries TRBV4-2 and TRBJ1-1; D unclear. V gave up 5 bases and J gave up 3 bases, with 10 bases separating them. The CDR3 sequence is 13 residues long. CDR1 and CDR2 from the germline V gene are LGHNA and YNFKEQ. The CDR3 nucleotides read TGTGCCAGCAGCTTGGCCAGTTACACTGAAGCTTTCTTT. This translates into CASSLASYTEAFF.

V and J are TRBV7-2 and TRBJ1-1; D may be TRBD1 (6 bases). Germline-derived CDR1 and CDR2 are SGHTA and FQGNSA. V lost 4 bases and J lost 1, with 19 bases in between. The CDR3 consists of 17 residues. The CDR3 loop reads CASSSIVGGRGNTEAFF. The CDR3 nucleotides are TGTGCCAGCAGCTCGATCGTCGGGGGGCGGGGGAACACTGAAGCTTTCTTT.

This clone was seen only once. The rearrangement links TRBV5-4 to TRBJ1-1; possible D gene TRBD1, 5 bases. The CDR3 consists of 14 residues. Trimming removed 4 bases at V and 1 base at J, with 11 bases between. CDR1 is SGHNT, CDR2 YYREEE, per germline (reference sequence). CDR3 in DNA: TGTGCCAGCAGCCCCCGGGGGGGGAACACTGAAGCTTTCTTT. Translation: CASSPRGGNTEAFF.

The chain joins TRBV29-1 to TRBJ1-1; D may be TRBD1 (6 bases). Germline V lookup: CDR1 SQVTM, CDR2 ANQGSEA. V was shortened by 6 bases and J by 4 bases, with 18 bases between the two germline ends. The CDR3 has 14 amino acids. The CDR3 loop reads CSVPSGEIGTEAFF. The CDR3 DNA reads as TGCAGCGTGCCGTCAGGGGAGATAGGCACTGAAGCTTTCTTT. Full variable domain (outside the CDR3, taken from reference TRBV29-1 and TRBJ1-1): SAVISQKPSRDICQRGTSLTIQCQVDSQVTMMFWYRQQPGQSLTLIATANQGSEATYESGFVIDKFPISRPNLTFSTLTVSNMSPEDSSIYLCSVPSGEIGTEAFFGQGTRLTVV.

This chain links TRBV5-5 with TRBJ2-2, with D maybe TRBD1 (6 bases). This CDR3 region has 16 residues. Germline V gene lookup returns CDR1 SGHKS and CDR2 YYEKEE (reference sequence). V was cut by 2 bases and J by 0 bases, with 11 bases left in between. CDR3 nucleotides: TGTGCCAGCAGCTTTCTTGGGGGCGCGAACACCGGGGAGCTGTTTTTT. Its protein product is CASSFLGGANTGELFF.

The rearrangement joins TRBV4-1 to TRBJ2-5, with D perhaps TRBD1 (6 bases). Between the trimmed V and J ends, which lost 0 bases and 1 base, there was a span of 9 bases. Germline lookup yields CDR1 MGHRA and CDR2 YSYEKL. The CDR3 has 15 residues. CDR3: CASSQDGGFQETQYF. In DNA form, the CDR3 reads TGCGCCAGCAGCCAAGATGGGGGCTTCCAAGAGACCCAGTACTTC.

The V call is TRBV2, the J call TRBJ1-2; TRBD1 aligns across 7 bases. With 5 bases clipped from V and 2 bases from J, the junction kept 2 bases outside the gene matches. Germline values: CDR1 SNHLY, CDR2 FYNNEI. The CDR3 consists of 13 residues. CDR3 nucleotides: TGTGCCAGCAGTCTACAGGGGAACTATGGCTACACCTTC. This encodes CASSLQGNYGYTF. The variable domain in full, completed from reference TRBV2 and TRBJ1-2, reads EPEVTQTPSHQVTQMGQEVILRCVPISNHLYFYWYRQILGQKVEFLVSFYNNEISEKSEIFDDQFSVERPDGSNFTLKIRSTKLEDSAMYFCASSLQGNYGYTFGSGTRLTVV.

The V and J genes are TRBV6-5 and TRBJ1-5; unclear D gene. CDR3 size: 13 residues. V was pared by 6 bases and J by 9 bases, with 15 bases between. Germline values: CDR1 MNHEY, CDR2 SVGAGI. CDR3 amino acids: CASSSTLAGPQHF. DNA for the CDR3: TGTGCCAGCAGCTCAACTTTAGCGGGGCCCCAGCATTTT.

This clone is a singleton in its sample. The chain uses TRBV7-9 and TRBJ1-5; D gene unclear. V was trimmed by 2 bases and J by 4 bases, leaving 15 bases between them. Germline lookup yields CDR1 SEHNR and CDR2 FQNEAQ (reference sequence). The CDR3 contains 16 residues. CDR3 loop: CASSLSSGEYNQPQHF. Here the CDR3 DNA reads TGTGCCAGCAGCTTATCTTCTGGGGAGTATAATCAGCCCCAGCATTTT.

This chain joins TRBV15 and TRBJ1-1; no reliable D call. Trimming removed 0 bases from V and 6 bases from J, with 8 bases in between. This CDR3 region has 13 residues. The germline CDR1 and CDR2 sequences are LNHNV and YYDKDF (reference sequence). The CDR3, as DNA: TGTGCCACCAGCAGAGATCTGGCAGCTGAAGCTTTCTTT. It codes for CATSRDLAAEAFF.

The chain has TRBV27 and TRBJ2-1, with a tentative D call TRBD2 (5 bases). Between the trimmed V and J ends, which lost 6 bases and 7 bases, there was a span of 19 bases. Germline V gene sequence: CDR1 MNHEY, CDR2 SMNVEV (reference sequence). The CDR3 consists of 15 residues. As DNA, the CDR3 is TGTGCCAGCAGCCCTCCAGGACTCTCGGGGAATGAGCAGTTCTTC. Residues: CASSPPGLSGNEQFF.

The V call is TRBV13, the J call TRBJ2-5; D not resolved. V was cut by 0 bases and J by 1 base, with 3 bases left in between. CDR3 length equals 13 residues. Germline CDR1 is PRHDT and CDR2 is FYEKMQ (reference sequence). This chain's CDR3 is CASSLGSQETQYF. Here the CDR3 DNA reads TGTGCCAGCAGCTTAGGCAGCCAAGAGACCCAGTACTTC.

This chain joins TRBV11-2 and TRBJ2-5, with 13 nucleotides matching TRBD2. The CDR3 length is 16 residues. With 4 bases clipped from V and 9 bases from J, the junction kept 11 bases outside the gene matches. Per germline, CDR1 SGHAT and CDR2 FQNNGV. This CDR3 is CASSSTSGGLNGAQYF. The CDR3 coding sequence is TGTGCCAGCAGCTCGACTAGCGGGGGGCTGAATGGGGCCCAGTACTTC.